One sample yielded the 27 T cell receptor beta chains listed below, sequenced in a study of cytomegalovirus exposure and HLA in healthy donors. The PCR employed 60 Vbeta primers together with 13 Jbeta primers. This table comes from immunoSEQ multiplex PCR, and its TCRdb copy is limited to in-frame clones, with some not included. The repertoire holds over 55,000 clones, with roughly 80% as singletons. The specimen sequenced was PBMCs. These receptors were collected from a man aged 35-49 years in good health and CMV-seronegative.

The chain employs TRBV7-2 and TRBJ2-5; 8 nucleotides match TRBD1. This CDR3 is 15 amino acids long. V lost 5 bases to trimming and J lost 1 base; unmatched junction nucleotides: 6. The germline CDR1 and CDR2 sequences are SGHTA and FQGNSA. CDR3 loop: CASSQRDRPQETQYF. The CDR3 coding sequence is TGTGCCAGCAGCCAAAGGGACAGGCCCCAAGAGACCCAGTACTTC.

The V call is TRBV28, the J call TRBJ1-4; TRBD1 is a possible D gene (5 bases). Germline CDR1 MDHEN, CDR2 SYDVKM. The V end was cut by 3 bases, the J end by 6 bases, with 11 bases between. The CDR3 extends over 14 amino acids. The CDR3 DNA follows: TGTGCCAGCAGTTTGAGGGGAGGAGATGAAAAACTGTTTTTT. It specifies CASSLRGGDEKLFF.

The CDR3 region is CASSARTGENEKLFF. The CDR3 DNA reads TGTGCCAGCAGCGCCCGGACAGGGGAGAATGAAAAACTGTTTTTT. V gene TRBV5-4 combines with J gene TRBJ1-4, with TRBD1 matching 9 bases. The trim removed 4 bases at V and 5 bases at J, leaving 6 bases unmatched. Germline V lookup: CDR1 SGHNT, CDR2 YYREEE (reference sequence). The CDR3 extends over 15 amino acids.

The chain recombines TRBV9 with TRBJ2-2; maybe TRBD2 (6 bases). Trimming left V 2 bases short and J 1 base short, with 6 bases between. Germline-derived CDR1 and CDR2 are SGDLS and YYNGEE. This CDR3 has 14 amino acids. CDR3 loop: CASSVGGNTGELFF. For the CDR3, the DNA is TGTGCCAGCAGCGTCGGGGGGAACACCGGGGAGCTGTTTTTT.

DNA for the CDR3: TGTGCCAGCATCTTTACCTCAGGTATCGTTATTATGAACACTGAAGCTTTCTTT. Translating gives CASIFTSGIVIMNTEAFF. The chain joins TRBV21-1 to TRBJ1-1; no check of the table's D call, TRBD1, against the DNA was made. TRBV21-1 is classified as a pseudogene. CDR3 length: 18 residues.

This chain uses TRBV5-8 with TRBJ1-5; 9 bases match TRBD1. The V and J ends lost 3 bases and 5 bases, in that order; junction bases with no gene match: 6. Germline V gene sequence: CDR1 SGHTS, CDR2 YDEGEE. The CDR3 consists of 15 residues. Here the CDR3 reads CASSSGTGPDQPQHF. The CDR3, as DNA: TGTGCCAGCAGCTCCGGGACAGGGCCAGATCAGCCCCAGCATTTT.

V and J are TRBV6-1 and TRBJ2-5; 10 bases agree with TRBD2. The CDR3 runs 15 residues. Germline values: CDR1 MNHNS, CDR2 SASEGT. J was trimmed by 2 bases and V by 0 bases; bases with no gene match: 0. The CDR3 DNA sequence: TGTGCCAGCAGTGAAGCAGCGGGGGGGCAAGAGACCCAGTACTTC. It yields the protein CASSEAAGGQETQYF.

The chain couples TRBV11-3 to TRBJ2-1; D perhaps matches TRBD1 (7 bases). V gave up 5 bases and J gave up 0 bases, with 14 bases separating them. The germline gives CDR1 SGHNT, CDR2 YENEEA. The CDR3 has 16 amino acids. The CDR3 sequence: CASSPGAGGSYNEQFF. For the CDR3, the DNA is TGTGCCAGCAGCCCGGGGGCAGGGGGCTCCTACAATGAGCAGTTCTTC.

V is TRBV28 and J is TRBJ1-1; tentative D call: TRBD1 (5 bases). V lost 5 bases to trimming and J lost 4 bases, with 17 bases between them. CDR1 is MDHEN and CDR2 is SYDVKM in the germline V gene. CDR3 length: 15 residues. CDR3 sequence (DNA): TGTGCCAGCAGTCCTAGGGTTTCAGGGCTCACTGAAGCTTTCTTT. Its protein product is CASSPRVSGLTEAFF.

This sequence joins TRBV18 and TRBJ2-7; D is perhaps TRBD1 (6 bases). Trimming pared 3 bases from V and 0 bases from J, leaving 9 bases between. The CDR3 is 14 amino acids. The germline V gene encodes CDR1 KGHSH and CDR2 LQKENI. The CDR3 here is CASSPEDSSYEQYV. In DNA, the CDR3 is TGTGCCAGCTCACCGGAGGACAGCTCCTACGAGCAGTACGTC.

The chain is built from TRBV30 and TRBJ2-3; 7 bases map to TRBD2. J gave up 0 bases and V 3 bases, and 9 bases lay outside the gene matches. Germline V gene sequence: CDR1 GTSNPN, CDR2 SVGIG (reference sequence). The CDR3 totals 16 residues. CDR3: CAWSDKLATSTDTQYF. CDR3 coding DNA: TGTGCCTGGAGCGACAAACTAGCGACTAGCACAGATACGCAGTATTTT.

This chain connects TRBV6-1 to TRBJ1-2; no clear D gene. The V gene lost 3 bases and the J gene lost 4 bases, with 12 bases spanning the gap. There are 14 residues in the CDR3. Germline V gene sequence: CDR1 MNHNS, CDR2 SASEGT. The CDR3 region has the DNA TGTGCCAGCAGTGAGTTCCCAGGCTCCTATGGCTACACCTTC. Translation gives CASSEFPGSYGYTF.

The chain uses TRBV5-4 and TRBJ1-6; D is perhaps TRBD1 (6 bases). The CDR3 totals 15 residues. The germline V gene encodes CDR1 SGHNT and CDR2 YYREEE (reference sequence). V was trimmed by 4 bases and J by 4 bases, leaving 12 bases between them. DNA of the CDR3: TGTGCCAGCAGCCAGAGGACAGCTTATAATTCACCCCTCCACTTT. Translated, it gives CASSQRTAYNSPLHF.

CDR3 nucleotides: TGCGCCAGCAGCTCTCCAACTAGCGGGGAAACCTCCTACAATGAGCAGTTCTTC. Protein sequence: CASSSPTSGETSYNEQFF. The chain employs TRBV5-1 and TRBJ2-1; 10 positions match TRBD2. CDR1 is SGHRS and CDR2 is YFSETQ in the germline V gene. Trimming took 3 bases from V and 0 from J; bases not matched to a gene: 9. The CDR3 has 18 amino acids.

This clone has more than one count but fewer than ten. CDR3 protein: CASSHSGTSFSGELFF. The CDR3 DNA reads TGCGCCAGCAGCCATTCCGGGACTAGTTTTTCCGGGGAGCTGTTTTTT. The chain employs TRBV5-1 and TRBJ2-2, with 8 bases that match TRBD2. Germline trimming cut 4 bases from V and 6 bases from J; bases unmatched to any gene: 11. The germline V gene has CDR1 SGHRS and CDR2 YFSETQ. This CDR3 is built from 16 residues.

The chain employs TRBV2 and TRBJ2-3; 7 bases match TRBD1. Germline CDR1 reads SNHLY; CDR2 reads FYNNEI. This CDR3 is built from 14 residues. The junction had 6 bases not matched to a gene; V was cut back by 2 bases and J by 7 bases. CDR3 nucleotide sequence: TGTGCCAGCAGTGAAAGGTTGGGACAGAATACGCAGTATTTT. Translation gives CASSERLGQNTQYF.

The chain links TRBV19 to TRBJ1-5, with D perhaps TRBD1 (5 bases). Germline V lookup: CDR1 LNHDA, CDR2 SQIVND (reference sequence). V was cut by 7 bases and J by 3 bases, with 19 bases left in between. The CDR3 extends over 16 amino acids. For the CDR3, the DNA is TGTGCCAGTAACCAAGACAGCACTTACGACAATCAGCCCCAGCATTTT. Translation gives CASNQDSTYDNQPQHF.

V is TRBV7-9 and J is TRBJ2-7; a possible D gene is TRBD2 (5 bases). This CDR3 is built from 13 residues. Germline V gene sequence: CDR1 SEHNR, CDR2 FQNEAQ (reference sequence). V was pared by 0 bases and J by 5 bases, with 8 bases between. The CDR3 bases are TGTGCCAGCAGCTTAGCGTCGGGGAACGAGCAGTACTTC. Encoded protein: CASSLASGNEQYF.

V gene TRBV5-1 combines with J gene TRBJ1-1; 7 nucleotides align to TRBD1. The CDR3 has 13 residues. CDR1 and CDR2 from the germline V gene are SGHRS and YFSETQ. The ends lost 5 bases at V and 1 base at J; junction bases unmatched: 2. DNA for the CDR3: TGCGCCAGCAGTAGACAGGGGAACACTGAAGCTTTCTTT. As protein: CASSRQGNTEAFF.

The V gene is TRBV19, the J gene TRBJ2-3; D is possibly TRBD1 (6 bases). The length of the CDR3 is 16 residues. Germline CDR1 and CDR2: LNHDA and SQIVND (reference sequence). The V end was cut by 1 base, the J end by 0 bases, with 11 bases between. The CDR3 DNA sequence: TGTGCCAGTAGTATAGGACGCCAGGGGAGCACAGATACGCAGTATTTT. Translation gives CASSIGRQGSTDTQYF.

This chain uses TRBV25-1 with TRBJ1-2, with D possibly matching TRBD1 (5 bases). Between the trimmed V and J ends, which lost 4 bases and 8 bases, there was a span of 17 bases. The germline gives CDR1 MGHDK, CDR2 SYGVNS. The CDR3 runs to 14 residues. CDR3 loop: CASSVGLERRGYTF. In nucleotides, the CDR3 is TGTGCCAGCAGTGTGGGGCTAGAACGCCGGGGCTACACCTTC.

The rearrangement uses TRBV6-6 and TRBJ2-1, with TRBD2 identical over 8 bases. Germline trimming cut 4 bases from V and 9 bases from J; bases unmatched to any gene: 8. Germline V gene lookup returns CDR1 MNHNY and CDR2 SVGAGI (reference sequence). The CDR3 is 14 residues long. CDR3 protein: CASSSPGGLAEQFF. The CDR3, as DNA: TGTGCCAGCAGTTCCCCGGGGGGGTTGGCTGAGCAGTTCTTC.

V is TRBV6-6 and J is TRBJ1-2, with TRBD1 matching over 7 bases. CDR3 length: 13 amino acids. Losses at the gene ends were 2 bases for V and 6 bases for J; bases not matched to a gene: 3. The germline CDR1 and CDR2 sequences are MNHNY and SVGAGI (reference sequence). The CDR3 coding sequence is TGTGCCAGCAGTTACCCCGACAGGGATGGCTACACCTTC. This codes for CASSYPDRDGYTF.

This rearrangement joins TRBV6-6 to TRBJ1-5; 7 bases agree with TRBD1. This CDR3 is 15 amino acids long. The junction had 9 bases not matched to a gene; V was cut back by 6 bases and J by 4 bases. Germline CDR1 is MNHNY and CDR2 is SVGAGI (reference sequence). CDR3 amino acids: CASRHDRAGNQPQHF. CDR3 coding DNA: TGTGCCAGCAGACACGACAGGGCGGGGAATCAGCCCCAGCATTTT.

This clone was counted only a few times. This chain uses TRBV4-2 with TRBJ1-1, with 8 positions matching TRBD1. The CDR3 covers 14 residues. V was pared by 1 base and J by 7 bases, with 5 bases of the junction left unmatched. Germline V lookup: CDR1 LGHNA, CDR2 YNFKEQ. The CDR3 spells CASSQAQGAVEAFF. The CDR3 coding sequence is TGTGCCAGCAGCCAAGCGCAGGGGGCGGTTGAAGCTTTCTTT.

The V call is TRBV29-1, the J call TRBJ2-5; 8 nucleotides line up with TRBD1. The trim removed 4 bases at V and 4 bases at J, leaving 8 bases unmatched. CDR3 size: 14 residues. Germline CDR1 and CDR2: SQVTM and ANQGSEA. CDR3 bases: TGCAGCGTTGGGCAGGGGGCCACGGTAGAGACCCAGTACTTC. Amino acids: CSVGQGATVETQYF.

The chain couples TRBV5-4 to TRBJ2-5, with D maybe TRBD1 (6 bases). The CDR3 has 13 amino acids. Germline V gene sequence: CDR1 SGHNT, CDR2 YYREEE (reference sequence). The V end was cut by 3 bases, the J end by 2 bases, with 8 bases between. The CDR3 loop reads CASSWGPQETQYF. The CDR3 bases are TGTGCCAGCAGCTGGGGGCCACAAGAGACCCAGTACTTC.